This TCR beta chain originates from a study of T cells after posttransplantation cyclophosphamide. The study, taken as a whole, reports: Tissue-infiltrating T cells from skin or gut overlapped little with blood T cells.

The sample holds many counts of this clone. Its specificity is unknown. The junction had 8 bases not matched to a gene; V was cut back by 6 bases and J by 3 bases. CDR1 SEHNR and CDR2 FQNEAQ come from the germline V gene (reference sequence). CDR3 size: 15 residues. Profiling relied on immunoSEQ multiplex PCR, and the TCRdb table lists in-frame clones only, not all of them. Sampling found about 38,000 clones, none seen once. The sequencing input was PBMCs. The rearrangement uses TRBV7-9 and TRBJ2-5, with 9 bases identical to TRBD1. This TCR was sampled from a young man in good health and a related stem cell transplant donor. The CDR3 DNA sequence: TGTGCCAGCAGTTTCCTAGGGACAGGGAAAGAGACCCAGTACTTC. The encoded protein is CASSFLGTGKETQYF.